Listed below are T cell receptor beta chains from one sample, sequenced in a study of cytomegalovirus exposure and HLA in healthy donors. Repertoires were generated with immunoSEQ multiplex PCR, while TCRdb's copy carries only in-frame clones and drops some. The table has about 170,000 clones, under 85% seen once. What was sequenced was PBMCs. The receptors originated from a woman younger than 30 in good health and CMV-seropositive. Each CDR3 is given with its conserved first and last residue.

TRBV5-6 CASSLAGTANTGELFF
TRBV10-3 CAISEFQGPNEQFF
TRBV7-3 CASSLVPRGLGYTGELFF
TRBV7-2 CASTRGDLNTEAFF
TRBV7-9 CASRTNGQLHF
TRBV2 CASSERTGQPQHF
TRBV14 CASSPDRASNSPLHF
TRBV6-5 CASSLSGYTEAFF
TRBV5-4 CASSLQGAGNEKLFF
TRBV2 CASSELGGTILPETQYF
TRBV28 CATRLAPDYNEQFF
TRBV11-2 CASSWRPGQKYGYTF
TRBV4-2 CASSLLGDEQFF
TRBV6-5 CASSYGTDLYNSPLHF
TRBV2 CASKLGQGRDSNQPQHF
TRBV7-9 CSSSLWGSETQYF
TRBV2 CASSERTGPMLGSPLHF
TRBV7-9 CSSSTTGTSFGDNSPLHF
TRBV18 CASSRGLAAAGETQYF
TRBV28 CASSPNDRGYGYTF